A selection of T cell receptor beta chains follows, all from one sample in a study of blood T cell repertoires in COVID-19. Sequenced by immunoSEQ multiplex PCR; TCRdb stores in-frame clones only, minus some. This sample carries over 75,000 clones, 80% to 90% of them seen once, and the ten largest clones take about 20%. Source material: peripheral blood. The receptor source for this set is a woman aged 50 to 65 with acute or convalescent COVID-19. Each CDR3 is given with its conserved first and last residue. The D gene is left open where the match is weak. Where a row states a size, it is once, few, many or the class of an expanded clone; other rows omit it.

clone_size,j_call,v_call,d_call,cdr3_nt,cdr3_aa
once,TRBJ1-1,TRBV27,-,TGTGCCAGCAGCCCGAGAAGGGGCTCGAACACTGAAGCTTTCTTT,CASSPRRGSNTEAFF
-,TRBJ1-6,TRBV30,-,TGTGCCTGGAGGGACAGAACTAATTCACCCCTCCACTTT,CAWRDRTNSPLHF
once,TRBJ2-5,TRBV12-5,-,TGTGCTAGTGGTTTGGTAGGGGGAGAGACCCAGTACTTC,CASGLVGGETQYF
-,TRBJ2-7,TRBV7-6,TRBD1,TGTGCCAGCAGCTTAGACGACAGGGCTGGAGAGCAGTACTTC,CASSLDDRAGEQYF
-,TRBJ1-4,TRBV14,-,TGTGCCAGCAGCCGAAAGGGGCGGTTTAATGAAAAACTGTTTTTT,CASSRKGRFNEKLFF
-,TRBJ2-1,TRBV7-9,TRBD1,TGTGCCAGCAGCTTAGAGGGCAGGGGGTATCATGAGCAGTTCTTC,CASSLEGRGYHEQFF
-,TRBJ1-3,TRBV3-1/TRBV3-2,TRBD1,TGTGCCAGCAGCCAATTGGACAGGCCAAACACCATATATTTT,CASSQLDRPNTIYF
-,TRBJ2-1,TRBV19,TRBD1,TGTGCCAGTAGCAGAACCTCGGGACAGTCCTACAATGAGCAGTTCTTC,CASSRTSGQSYNEQFF
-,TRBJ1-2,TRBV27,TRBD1,TGTGCCAGCGGACCCCGGGACAGGGGCGGCTACACCTTC,CASGPRDRGGYTF
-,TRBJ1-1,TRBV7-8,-,TGTGCCAGCAGCTTGACTGGACAGATGAACACTGAAGCTTTCTTT,CASSLTGQMNTEAFF
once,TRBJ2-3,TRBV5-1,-,TGCGCCAGCAGACCCGGGACACAAAACACAGATACGCAGTATTTT,CASRPGTQNTDTQYF
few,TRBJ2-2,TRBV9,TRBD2,TGTGCCAGCAGCGTAGGCCGCGCGGGAGATGGGACCGGGGAGCTGTTTTTT,CASSVGRAGDGTGELFF
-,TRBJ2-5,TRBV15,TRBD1,TGTGCCACCAGCAGAGTTATTGTCAGGACAAGGGGGCTGTTAGAGACCCAGTACTTC,CATSRVIVRTRGLLETQYF
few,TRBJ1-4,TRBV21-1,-,TGTGCCAGCAGCAAAGGAGACAGTGCAACTAATGAAAAACTGTTTTTT,CASSKGDSATNEKLFF
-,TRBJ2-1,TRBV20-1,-,TGCAGTCACGAGCCCGACAATGAGCAGTTCTTC,CSHEPDNEQFF
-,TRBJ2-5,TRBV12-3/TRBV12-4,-,TGTGCCAGCAGTTTTAACTCCCAAGAGACCCAGTACTTC,CASSFNSQETQYF
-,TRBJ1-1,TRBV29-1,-,TGCAGCGTTGACAGGGGTCGGGCTTTCTTT,CSVDRGRAFF
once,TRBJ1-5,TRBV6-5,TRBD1,TGTGCCAGCAGGCCGGGACAGGGGAATCAGCCCCAGCATTTT,CASRPGQGNQPQHF
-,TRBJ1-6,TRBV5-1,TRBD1,TGCGCCAGCAGCTCGGACAGGGCAAATTCACCCCTCCACTTT,CASSSDRANSPLHF
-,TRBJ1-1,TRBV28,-,TGTGTCAGCAGTTTGGACAGACGTTCAGCTTTCTTT,CVSSLDRRSAFF
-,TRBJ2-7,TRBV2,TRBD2,TGTGCCAGCAGAGCGGGACTAGCGGGAGGCTACGAGCAGTACTTC,CASRAGLAGGYEQYF
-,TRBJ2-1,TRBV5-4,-,TGTGCCAGCAGCTCGTTCTCTAGATCTCCCAACAATGAGCAGTTCTTC,CASSSFSRSPNNEQFF
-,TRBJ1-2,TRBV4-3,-,TGCGCCAGCAGCCAAGGAACCTTGGCGGGCGATGGCTACACCTTC,CASSQGTLAGDGYTF
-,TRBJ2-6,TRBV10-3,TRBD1,TGTGCCATCGGGGGACAGGGATCTGGGGCCAACGTCCTGACTTTC,CAIGGQGSGANVLTF
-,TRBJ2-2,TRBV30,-,TGTGCCTGGAGTAGGCTAGCTTACGGGGAGCTGTTTTTT,CAWSRLAYGELFF
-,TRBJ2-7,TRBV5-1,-,TGCGCCAGCCAATCAGGTAGCGCGGGGTACGAGCAGTACTTC,CASQSGSAGYEQYF
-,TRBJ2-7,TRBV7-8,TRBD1,TGTGCCAGCAGCTTAGCTACCGGGACAGGGCGAGGCGAGCAGTACTTC,CASSLATGTGRGEQYF
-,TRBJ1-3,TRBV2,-,TGTGCCAGCAGTGACGACTATTTTTCTGGAAACACCATATATTTT,CASSDDYFSGNTIYF
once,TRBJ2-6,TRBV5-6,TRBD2,TGTGCCAGCAGCTTGACGCGGGGGGGCTTTGGGGCCAACGTCCTGACTTTC,CASSLTRGGFGANVLTF
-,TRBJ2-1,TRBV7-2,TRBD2,TGTGCCAGCAGCTTAAGGCCTAGCGGGAGGTCTGAGCAGTTCTTC,CASSLRPSGRSEQFF
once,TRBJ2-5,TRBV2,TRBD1,TGTGCCAGCAGTGGAGTCAGGGGGCAAGAGACCCAGTACTTC,CASSGVRGQETQYF
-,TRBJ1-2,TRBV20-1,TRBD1,TGCAGTGCTAGTCGCCGGGACAGCTCACATGGCTACACCTTC,CSASRRDSSHGYTF
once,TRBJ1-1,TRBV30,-,TGTGCCTGGAGTACCCGGACACTCACTGAAGCTTTCTTT,CAWSTRTLTEAFF
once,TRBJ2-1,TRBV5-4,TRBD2,TGTGCCAGCAGCTTGGCCAGCGGGGGTATCAATGAGCAGTTCTTC,CASSLASGGINEQFF
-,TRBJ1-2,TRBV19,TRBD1,TGTGCCAGTAGTATGGCGGGACAGGGGGCCCGGTATGGCTACACCTTC,CASSMAGQGARYGYTF
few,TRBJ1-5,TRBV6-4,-,TGTGCCAGCAGTGTCGACTTTGGCGATCAGCCCCAGCATTTT,CASSVDFGDQPQHF
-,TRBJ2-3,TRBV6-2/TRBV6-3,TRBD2,TGTGCCAGCAGTTACGATGGCGGGAGGGCGGATACGCAGTATTTT,CASSYDGGRADTQYF
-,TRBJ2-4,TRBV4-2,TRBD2,TGTGCCAGCAGCCAAGTACTAGCGGGGGGATTGGAAAACATTCAGTACTTC,CASSQVLAGGLENIQYF
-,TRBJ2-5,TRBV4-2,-,TGTGCCAGCAGCCAAGAGGACAGTGGGGGTAACACCCAGTACTTC,CASSQEDSGGNTQYF
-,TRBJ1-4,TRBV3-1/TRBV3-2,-,TGTGCCAGCAGCCAAAAGGGTACCTGGACCTGGGGGCATGAAAAACTGTTTTTT,CASSQKGTWTWGHEKLFF
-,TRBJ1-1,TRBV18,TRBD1,TGTGCCAGCTCACCACTCTCAGGGGGCGCGCGGGGCACTGAAGCTTTCTTT,CASSPLSGGARGTEAFF
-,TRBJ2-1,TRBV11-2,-,TGTGCCAGCAGCTTAGAGCCAATCAGTGAGCAGTTCTTC,CASSLEPISEQFF
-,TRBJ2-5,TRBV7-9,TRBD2,TGTGCCAGCAGCTTTGGGGGCCCGACTAGCGGTAGGGAGACCCAGTACTTC,CASSFGGPTSGRETQYF
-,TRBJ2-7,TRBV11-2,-,TGTGCCAGCAACACCCCTCGGGGGTGGGGCGAGCAGTACTTC,CASNTPRGWGEQYF
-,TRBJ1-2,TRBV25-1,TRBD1,TGTGCCAGCAGCGCCGGACAGGGGCTCTATGGCTACACCTTC,CASSAGQGLYGYTF
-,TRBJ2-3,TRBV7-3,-,TGTGCCAGCAGCTTCGGGCGGGATCGGCTGTATTTT,CASSFGRDRLYF
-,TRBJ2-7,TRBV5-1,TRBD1,TGCGCCAGCACTATAACAGGGGCATCATACGAGCAGTACTTC,CASTITGASYEQYF
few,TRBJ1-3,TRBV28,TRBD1,TGTGCCAGCACGAGGGGGACAGGGGTCATTGGAAACACCATATATTTT,CASTRGTGVIGNTIYF
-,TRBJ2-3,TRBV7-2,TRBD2,TGTGCCAGCAGCTTAGGGCTGGCGGGAGCTTCAGATACGCAGTATTTT,CASSLGLAGASDTQYF
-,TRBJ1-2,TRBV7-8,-,TGTGCCAGCAGCTTAGGTGGGCTCGATGGCTACACCTTC,CASSLGGLDGYTF
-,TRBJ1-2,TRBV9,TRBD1,TGTGCCAGCAGCGTAGCAGCCCACCGACAGGGAGAGCGAGGAGCCTATGGCTACACCTTC,CASSVAAHRQGERGAYGYTF
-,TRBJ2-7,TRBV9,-,TGTGCCAGCAGCGAATCCCCGGGTACCTCTTACGAGCAGTACTTC,CASSESPGTSYEQYF
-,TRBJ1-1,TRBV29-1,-,TGCAGCGTTACCGGGACTTTTGAAGCTTTCTTT,CSVTGTFEAFF
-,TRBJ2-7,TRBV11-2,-,TGTGCCAGCAGCTTAGCTGGGGCGTACGGTGAGCAGTACTTC,CASSLAGAYGEQYF
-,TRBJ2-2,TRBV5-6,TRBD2,TGTGCCAGCAGCTCTGAGAGTCTAGCGGGAGGACTTTGGGGGGAGCTGTTTTTT,CASSSESLAGGLWGELFF
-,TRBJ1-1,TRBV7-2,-,TGTGCCAGCAGCTTACTGCAGGAGGGTGAAGCTTTCTTT,CASSLLQEGEAFF